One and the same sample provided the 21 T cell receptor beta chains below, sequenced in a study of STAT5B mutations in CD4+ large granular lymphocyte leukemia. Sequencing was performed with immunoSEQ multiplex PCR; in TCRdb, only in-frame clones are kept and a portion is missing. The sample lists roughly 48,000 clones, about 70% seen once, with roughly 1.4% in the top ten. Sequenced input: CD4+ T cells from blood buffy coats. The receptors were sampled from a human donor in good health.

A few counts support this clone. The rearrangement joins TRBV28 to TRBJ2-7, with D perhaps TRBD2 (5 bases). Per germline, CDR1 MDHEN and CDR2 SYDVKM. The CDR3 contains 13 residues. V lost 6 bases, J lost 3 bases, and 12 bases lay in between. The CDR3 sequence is CASRPGSNYEQYV. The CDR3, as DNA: TGTGCCAGCAGGCCGGGATCGAACTACGAGCAGTACGTC.

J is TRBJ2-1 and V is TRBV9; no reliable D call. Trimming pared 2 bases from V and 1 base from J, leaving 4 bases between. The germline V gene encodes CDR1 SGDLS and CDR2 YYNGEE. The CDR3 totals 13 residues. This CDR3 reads CASSVQSYNEQFF. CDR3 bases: TGTGCCAGCAGCGTTCAGTCCTACAATGAGCAGTTCTTC.

The DNA for the CDR3 is TGCGCCAGCAGCTCTCAGGAGAACACTGAAGCTTTCTTT. This translates into CASSSQENTEAFF. The chain employs TRBV5-1 and TRBJ1-1; no reliable D call. This CDR3 is 13 amino acids long. With 3 bases removed from V and 1 base from J, the gap between germline ends came to 7 bases. The germline gives CDR1 SGHRS, CDR2 YFSETQ. Using reference TRBV5-1 and TRBJ1-1 for the parts outside the CDR3, the full variable domain is KAGVTQTPRYLIKTRGQQVTLSCSPISGHRSVSWYQQTPGQGLQFLFEYFSETQRNKGNFPGRFSGRQFSNSRSEMNVSTLELGDSALYLCASSSQENTEAFFGQGTRLTVV.

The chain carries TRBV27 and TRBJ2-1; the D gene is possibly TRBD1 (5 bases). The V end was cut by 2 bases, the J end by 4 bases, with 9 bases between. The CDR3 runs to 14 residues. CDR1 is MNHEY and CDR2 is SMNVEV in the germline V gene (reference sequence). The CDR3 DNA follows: TGTGCCAGCAGTTTAGTGGCAGGGTACAATGAGCAGTTCTTC. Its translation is CASSLVAGYNEQFF.

The CDR3 DNA is TGTGCCAGCAGCCGATTGACAGGTGGGAACACTGAAGCTTTCTTT. Translating gives CASSRLTGGNTEAFF. The V gene is TRBV7-6, the J gene TRBJ1-1, with a tentative D call TRBD1 (6 bases). This CDR3 has 15 residues. Germline V gene lookup returns CDR1 SGHVS and CDR2 FNYEAQ. Trimming shortened V by 5 bases and J by 1 base, and 14 bases separated the two germline ends.

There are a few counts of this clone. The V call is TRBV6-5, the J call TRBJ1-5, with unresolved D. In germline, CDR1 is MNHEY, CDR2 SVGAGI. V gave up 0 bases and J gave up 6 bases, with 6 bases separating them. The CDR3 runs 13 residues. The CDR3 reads CASSYSDFQPQHF. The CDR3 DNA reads TGTGCCAGCAGTTACTCGGATTTTCAGCCCCAGCATTTT.

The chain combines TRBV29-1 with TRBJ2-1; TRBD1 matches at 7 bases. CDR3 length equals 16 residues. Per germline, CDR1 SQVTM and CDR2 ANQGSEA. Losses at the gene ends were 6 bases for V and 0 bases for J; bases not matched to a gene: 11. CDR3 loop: CSVSKGAIGSYNEQFF. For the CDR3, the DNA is TGCAGCGTCTCGAAGGGGGCGATAGGCTCCTACAATGAGCAGTTCTTC.

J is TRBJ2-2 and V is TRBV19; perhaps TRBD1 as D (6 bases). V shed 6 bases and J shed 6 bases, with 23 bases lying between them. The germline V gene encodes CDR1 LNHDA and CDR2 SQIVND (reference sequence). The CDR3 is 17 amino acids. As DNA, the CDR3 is TGTGCCAGTAGGAAGGGTGCGGACAGAATTCTCCCCGGGGAGCTGTTTTTT. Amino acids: CASRKGADRILPGELFF.

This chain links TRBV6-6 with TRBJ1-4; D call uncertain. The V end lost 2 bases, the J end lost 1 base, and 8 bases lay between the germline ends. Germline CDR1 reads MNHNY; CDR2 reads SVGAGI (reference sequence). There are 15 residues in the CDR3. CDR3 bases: TGTGCCAGCAGTTACGACACGATAACTAATGAAAAACTGTTTTTT. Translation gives CASSYDTITNEKLFF.

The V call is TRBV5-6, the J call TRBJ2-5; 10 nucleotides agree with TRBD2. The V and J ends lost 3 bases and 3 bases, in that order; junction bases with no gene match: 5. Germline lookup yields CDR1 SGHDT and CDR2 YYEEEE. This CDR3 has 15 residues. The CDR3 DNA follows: TGTGCCAGCAGCTCTTTAGCGGGGGGAAAAGAGACCCAGTACTTC. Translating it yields CASSSLAGGKETQYF.

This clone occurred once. This chain's CDR3 is CASSLVEGNIAKNIQYF. CDR3 in DNA: TGTGCCAGCAGTTTAGTTGAGGGGAATATAGCCAAAAACATTCAGTACTTC. The chain employs TRBV28 and TRBJ2-4; D assignment may be TRBD1 or TRBD2 (5 bases each). Germline V CDR1 and CDR2: MDHEN, SYDVKM. This CDR3 contains 17 residues. With 2 bases removed from V and 0 bases from J, the gap between germline ends came to 14 bases. The full variable domain, completed using reference TRBV28 and TRBJ2-4, is DVKVTQSSRYLVKRTGEKVFLECVQDMDHENMFWYRQDPGLGLRLIYFSYDVKMKEKGDIPEGYSVSREKKERFSLILESASTNQTSMYLCASSLVEGNIAKNIQYFGAGTRLSVL.

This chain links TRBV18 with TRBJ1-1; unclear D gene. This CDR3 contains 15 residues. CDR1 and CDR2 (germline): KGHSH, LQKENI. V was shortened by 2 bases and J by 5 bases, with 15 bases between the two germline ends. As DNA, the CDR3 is TGTGCCAGCTCACCAACGACCCAGCCGAGTACTGAAGCTTTCTTT. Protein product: CASSPTTQPSTEAFF.

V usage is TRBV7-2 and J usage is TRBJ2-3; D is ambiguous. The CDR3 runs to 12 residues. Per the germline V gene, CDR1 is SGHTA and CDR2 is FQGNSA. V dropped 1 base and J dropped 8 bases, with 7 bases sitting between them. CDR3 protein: CASSLGGVTQYF. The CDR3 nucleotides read TGTGCCAGCAGCTTAGGGGGTGTTACGCAGTATTTT.

The CDR3 is CASSSGGRAIYEQYF. In DNA, the CDR3 is TGTGCCAGCAGTTCTGGAGGGCGGGCTATCTACGAGCAGTACTTC. The chain combines TRBV27 with TRBJ2-7; tentative D call: TRBD2 (6 bases). Germline V lookup: CDR1 MNHEY, CDR2 SMNVEV (reference sequence). The CDR3 has 15 amino acids. Trimming pared 4 bases from V and 3 bases from J, leaving 16 bases between.

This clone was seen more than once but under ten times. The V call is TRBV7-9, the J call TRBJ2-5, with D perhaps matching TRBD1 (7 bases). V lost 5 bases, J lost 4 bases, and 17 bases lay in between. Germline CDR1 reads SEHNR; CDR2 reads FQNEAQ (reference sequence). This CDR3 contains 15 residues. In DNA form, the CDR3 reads TGTGCCAGCAGCCAAAACCCAGGGGGGACAGAGACCCAGTACTTC. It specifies CASSQNPGGTETQYF.

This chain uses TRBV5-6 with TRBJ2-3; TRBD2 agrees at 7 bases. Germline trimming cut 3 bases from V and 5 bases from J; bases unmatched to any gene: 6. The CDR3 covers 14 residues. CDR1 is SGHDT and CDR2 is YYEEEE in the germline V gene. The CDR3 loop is CASSSLGGIDTQYF. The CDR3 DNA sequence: TGTGCCAGCAGCTCCCTCGGGGGGATAGATACGCAGTATTTT.

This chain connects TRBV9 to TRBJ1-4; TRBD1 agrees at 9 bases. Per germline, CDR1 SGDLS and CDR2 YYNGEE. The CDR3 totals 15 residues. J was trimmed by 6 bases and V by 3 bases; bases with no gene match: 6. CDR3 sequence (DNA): TGTGCCAGCAGCGCCTGGGACAGGGAGTATGAAAAACTGTTTTTT. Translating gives CASSAWDREYEKLFF.

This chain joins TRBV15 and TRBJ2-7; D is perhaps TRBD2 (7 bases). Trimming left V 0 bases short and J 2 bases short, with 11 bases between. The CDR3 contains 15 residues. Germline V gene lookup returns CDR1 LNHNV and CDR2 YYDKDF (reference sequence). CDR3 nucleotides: TGTGCCACCAGCAGAGATCGGGGGGCCACCTACGAGCAGTACGTC. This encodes CATSRDRGATYEQYV.

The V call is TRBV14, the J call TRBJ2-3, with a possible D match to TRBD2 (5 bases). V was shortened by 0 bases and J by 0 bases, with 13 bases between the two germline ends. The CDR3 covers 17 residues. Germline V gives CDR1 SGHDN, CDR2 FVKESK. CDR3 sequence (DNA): TGTGCCAGCAGCCAAGACCGGGGAATAACTAGCACAGATACGCAGTATTTT. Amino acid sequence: CASSQDRGITSTDTQYF.

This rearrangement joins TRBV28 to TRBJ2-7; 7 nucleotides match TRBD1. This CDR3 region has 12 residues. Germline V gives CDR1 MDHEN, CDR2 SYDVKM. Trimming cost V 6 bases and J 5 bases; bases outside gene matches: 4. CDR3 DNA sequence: TGTGCCAGCAGAGGAGACAGGGACGAGCAGTACGTC. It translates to CASRGDRDEQYV.

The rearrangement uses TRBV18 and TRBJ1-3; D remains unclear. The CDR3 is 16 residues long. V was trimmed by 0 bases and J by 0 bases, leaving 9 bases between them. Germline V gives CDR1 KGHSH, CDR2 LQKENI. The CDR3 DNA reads TGTGCCAGCTCACCACCGGGAGGGAACTCTGGAAACACCATATATTTT. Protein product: CASSPPGGNSGNTIYF. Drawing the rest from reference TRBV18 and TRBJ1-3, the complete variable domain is NAGVMQNPRHLVRRRGQEARLRCSPMKGHSHVYWYRQLPEEGLKFMVYLQKENIIDESGMPKERFSAEFPKEGPSILRIQQVVRGDSAAYFCASSPPGGNSGNTIYFGEGSWLTVV.